The TCR beta chain under discussion was sequenced for a study of breast tumors, draining lymph nodes, adjacent tissues. Overall study findings and caveats: Compared with basal-like, luminal-like tumors shared significantly more repertoire with nontumor tissue. Tumor T cell lymph node origin was a supported hypothesis, not proven. Tumor repertoires ranked between lymph nodes and nontumor tissue in diversity, with V and J gene preferences. Findings are consistent with lymph node origin and intratumoral expansion of most tumor T cells.

Breast cancer patients provided tissue from their axillary draining lymph nodes. This clonotype was recorded many times. Its cognate antigen is unknown. Each CDR3 protein gets one entry after TCRdb re-called the multiplex PCR reads with MiXCR. The sample contains about 94,000 distinct CDR3 sequences, approximately 28% of which appear only once. Germline CDR1 SGHTA, CDR2 FQGNSA. The ends were cut back, 5 bases at V and 7 bases at J, with 12 bases in the middle. This CDR3 comprises 12 residues. The source is a female donor with breast cancer. Some clones in this sample may be carry-over from other donors' samples. Material for sequencing was axillary lymph node tissue. The rearrangement uses TRBV7-2 and TRBJ2-7, with unresolved D. CDR3 bases: TGTGCCAGCAGCCTTGGCGAGTTGGAGCAGTACTTC. This gives the protein CASSLGELEQYF.